This TCR beta chain was found in a study of cytomegalovirus exposure and HLA in healthy donors. The CDR3 runs 15 residues. The V segment lost 5 bases and the J segment 6 bases; nucleotides outside the gene matches: 8. Germline V lookup: CDR1 MNHEY, CDR2 SMNVEV (reference sequence). Study-wide results and limits: Follow-up analysis seemed to connect common viral pathogens with several of the most significant clusters identified. A link between a missense DCLRE1C variant and TCR beta V- and J-gene trimming emerged from a later analysis. A later analysis associated 15,000 or so TCR beta sequences with HLA alleles at a 0.05 false discovery rate.

Primers for the PCR totalled 60 Vbeta and 13 Jbeta. Sequencing used immunoSEQ multiplex PCR; TCRdb keeps in-frame clones, though not all of them. The repertoire includes 130,000 to 150,000 clones, around 79% of them detected once, and 2.5% to 3.5% sits in the top ten. Of note for this clone: Its target is unknown.

At the time of sampling, donors were nominally healthy, though unrecorded immune exposures were likely. Sequenced material: PBMCs. The rearrangement uses TRBV27 and TRBJ1-5; TRBD1 aligns across 9 bases. This receptor was identified in a man aged 35 to 55 in good health and CMV-seropositive. The CDR3 nucleotides are TGTGCCAGCAGTAAGGGACAGGGATTCTTTCAGCCCCAGCATTTT. Encoded protein: CASSKGQGFFQPQHF.